This passage covers 32 T cell receptor beta chains from one sample sequenced in a study of blood T cell repertoires in COVID-19. Data came from immunoSEQ multiplex PCR; TCRdb stores just in-frame clones and leaves some out. Of about 74,000 clones listed, around 88% are singletons. The specimen was peripheral blood. These receptors all come from a woman older than 75 with acute or convalescent COVID-19.

This clone showed up just once. The V call is TRBV7-9, the J call TRBJ2-7; 9 bases fit TRBD2. The ends lost 5 bases at V and 1 base at J; junction bases unmatched: 6. The CDR3 loop spans 15 amino acids. CDR1 and CDR2 from the germline V gene are SEHNR and FQNEAQ (reference sequence). In DNA form, the CDR3 reads TGTGCCAGCAGCCGTAGCGGGAGCAGGTCCTACGAGCAGTACTTC. Its protein product is CASSRSGSRSYEQYF.

The table lists this clone with a count of one. The junction does not match germline at one end; this may be a read error. This sequence joins TRBV9 and TRBJ1-1; weak D call: TRBD1 (6 bases). Germline CDR1 and CDR2: SGDLS and YYNGEE. The CDR3 is 14 amino acids. Here the CDR3 reads CASSEWTANTGAFF. CDR3 DNA sequence: TGTGCCAGCAGCGAATGGACAGCGAACACTGGAGCTTTCTTT.

CDR3 in amino acids: CASSLGAGGYEQYF. The CDR3 DNA reads TGTGCCAGCAGCTTAGGGGCAGGTGGGTACGAGCAGTACTTC. The chain employs TRBV7-2 and TRBJ2-7; D gene uncertain. Trimming took 1 base from V and 4 from J, leaving 11 bases between them. The germline V gene encodes CDR1 SGHTA and CDR2 FQGNSA. The CDR3 spans 14 residues.

The rearrangement uses TRBV30 and TRBJ1-6; 12 bases match TRBD1. Germline lookup yields CDR1 GTSNPN and CDR2 SVGIG (reference sequence). Unmatched junction bases numbered 16, after V lost 3 bases and J lost 7 bases. The CDR3 runs to 19 residues. The CDR3 here is CAWSRPWDRGQNRNSPLHF. The CDR3 DNA reads as TGTGCCTGGAGCCGCCCCTGGGACAGGGGGCAAAATAGGAATTCACCCCTCCACTTT.

The rearrangement uses TRBV5-6 and TRBJ1-5, with D perhaps matching TRBD1 (5 bases). V was trimmed by 1 base and J by 7 bases, leaving 15 bases between them. The CDR3 consists of 15 residues. Germline lookup yields CDR1 SGHDT and CDR2 YYEEEE. The CDR3 region has the DNA TGTGCCAGCAGCTTGTGGGGGGGACGAGGGCAGCCCCAGCATTTT. It is translated as CASSLWGGRGQPQHF.

The chain has TRBV7-3 and TRBJ2-3, with TRBD2 as a possible D gene (5 bases). The CDR3 spans 14 residues. Trimming stripped 5 bases from V and 8 bases from J, with 17 bases between. The germline CDR1 and CDR2 sequences are SGHTA and FQGTGA. The CDR3 DNA is TGTGCCAGCAGCCCCCAGGACGGGGTGGGTACGCAGTATTTT. This encodes CASSPQDGVGTQYF. Drawing the rest from reference TRBV7-3 and TRBJ2-3, the complete variable domain is GAGVSQTPSNKVTEKGKYVELRCDPISGHTALYWYRQSLGQGPEFLIYFQGTGAADDSGLPNDRFFAVRPEGSVSTLKIQRTERGDSAVYLCASSPQDGVGTQYFGPGTRLTVL.

The chain joins TRBV9 to TRBJ2-3; tentatively, D is TRBD1 (5 bases). Trimming took off 0 bases at V and 0 bases at J, with 11 bases between the two ends. The CDR3 spans 16 residues. Germline V gene data show CDR1 as SGDLS and CDR2 as YYNGEE. For the CDR3, the DNA is TGTGCCAGCAGCGTAGCGCAGGGCACTAGCACAGATACGCAGTATTTT. Translated, it gives CASSVAQGTSTDTQYF. The entire variable domain, with the rest obtained from reference TRBV9 and TRBJ2-3, is as follows: DSGVTQTPKHLITATGQRVTLRCSPRSGDLSVYWYQQSLDQGLQFLIQYYNGEERAKGNILERFSAQQFPDLHSELNLSSLELGDSALYFCASSVAQGTSTDTQYFGPGTRLTVL.

The chain combines TRBV4-1 with TRBJ2-3, with D possibly being TRBD2 (5 bases). Per the germline V gene, CDR1 is MGHRA and CDR2 is YSYEKL. Between the trimmed V and J ends, which lost 2 bases and 2 bases, there was a span of 20 bases. The CDR3 has 18 amino acids. The DNA of the CDR3 is TGCGCCAGCAGCCAACCCACTAGGGTCACCACTTTCACAGATACGCAGTATTTT. It specifies CASSQPTRVTTFTDTQYF.

The chain joins TRBV3-1 (or the pseudogene TRBV3-2) to TRBJ2-7; 9 nucleotides agree with TRBD2. The trim removed 1 base at V and 5 bases at J, leaving 3 bases unmatched. Germline values: CDR1 LGHDT, CDR2 YNNKEL (reference sequence). This CDR3 has 14 amino acids. The CDR3 region has the DNA TGTGCCAGCAGCCAAGGGCGGGGGGGCGACGAGCAGTACTTC. Translated, it gives CASSQGRGGDEQYF.

The V and J genes are TRBV7-8 and TRBJ2-7; 11 bases fit TRBD2. Germline V gene lookup returns CDR1 SGHVS and CDR2 FQNEAQ. This CDR3 comprises 14 residues. Unmatched junction bases numbered 2, after V lost 5 bases and J lost 2 bases. The CDR3 here is CASSTSGGTYEQYF. The CDR3 nucleotides are TGTGCCAGCAGCACTAGCGGGGGAACCTACGAGCAGTACTTC.

The V and J genes are TRBV15 and TRBJ2-1, with TRBD1 identical over 8 bases. Per germline, CDR1 LNHNV and CDR2 YYDKDF (reference sequence). The CDR3 sequence is 16 residues long. The J segment lost 6 bases and the V segment lost 0 bases, leaving 7 bases of the junction unmatched. The CDR3 protein is CATSRDKTGAGNEQFF. The CDR3 nucleotides read TGTGCCACCAGCAGAGATAAGACAGGGGCAGGCAATGAGCAGTTCTTC.

This clone is a singleton in its sample. The rearrangement uses TRBV5-4 and TRBJ2-2; 13 nucleotides align to TRBD2. This CDR3 is built from 18 residues. J lost 4 bases, V lost 0 bases, and 6 bases had no gene match. Per the germline V gene, CDR1 is SGHNT and CDR2 is YYREEE (reference sequence). CDR3: CASSLGAGTSGITGELFF. CDR3 in DNA: TGTGCCAGCAGCTTGGGGGCAGGGACTAGCGGGATCACCGGGGAGCTGTTTTTT.

This chain connects TRBV5-1 to TRBJ1-3; possible D gene TRBD1, 6 bases. This CDR3 comprises 13 residues. The germline gives CDR1 SGHRS, CDR2 YFSETQ. Trimming took off 5 bases at V and 4 bases at J, with 10 bases between the two ends. The CDR3 DNA sequence: TGCGCCAGCAGGTCCCAGGGGGGAAACACCATATATTTT. It encodes CASRSQGGNTIYF.

The chain combines TRBV6-5 with TRBJ1-5; a possible D gene is TRBD1 (6 bases). The CDR3 extends over 14 amino acids. V was pared by 5 bases and J by 9 bases, with 17 bases between. CDR1 is MNHEY, CDR2 SVGAGI, per germline. CDR3 nucleotides: TGTGCCAGCAGTCCAGGACAGAGAGATCTGCCCCAGCATTTT. This codes for CASSPGQRDLPQHF.

V gene TRBV18 combines with J gene TRBJ1-1, with D possibly matching TRBD1 (5 bases). Germline V gives CDR1 KGHSH, CDR2 LQKENI. The CDR3 has 12 amino acids. V was trimmed by 5 bases and J by 4 bases, leaving 8 bases between them. CDR3 protein: CASSSGFTEAFF. For the CDR3, the DNA is TGTGCCAGCTCATCAGGGTTCACTGAAGCTTTCTTT. The full variable domain, rest sourced from reference TRBV18 and TRBJ1-1, is NAGVMQNPRHLVRRRGQEARLRCSPMKGHSHVYWYRQLPEEGLKFMVYLQKENIIDESGMPKERFSAEFPKEGPSILRIQQVVRGDSAAYFCASSSGFTEAFFGQGTRLTVV.

The V gene is TRBV27, the J gene TRBJ1-2; perhaps TRBD1 as D (6 bases). The germline CDR1 and CDR2 sequences are MNHEY and SMNVEV (reference sequence). V lost 0 bases and J lost 2, with 10 bases in between. The length of the CDR3 is 15 residues. The CDR3 DNA is TGTGCCAGCAGTTTATCGCTCCAGGGGAACTATGGCTACACCTTC. It yields the protein CASSLSLQGNYGYTF.

This chain connects TRBV24-1 to TRBJ2-7; 9 nucleotides line up with TRBD1. Germline assignment: CDR1 KGHDR and CDR2 SFDVKD. This CDR3 is 18 amino acids long. Germline trimming cut 3 bases from V and 0 bases from J; bases unmatched to any gene: 11. For the CDR3, the DNA is TGTGCCACCAGTGATAAGGAATACAGGGGGCCTATCTCCTACGAGCAGTACTTC. This encodes CATSDKEYRGPISYEQYF.

This clone was seen just once. V is TRBV7-9 and J is TRBJ2-1, with TRBD2 as a possible D gene (5 bases). Trimming removed 1 base from V and 2 bases from J, with 12 bases in between. This CDR3 has 16 amino acids. Germline CDR1 SEHNR, CDR2 FQNEAQ (reference sequence). The CDR3 DNA sequence: TGTGCCAGCAGCTTAGGGCAGCGGTCCACCTACAATGAGCAGTTCTTC. Translating it yields CASSLGQRSTYNEQFF. The full variable domain, rest sourced from reference TRBV7-9 and TRBJ2-1, is DTGVSQNPRHKITKRGQNVTFRCDPISEHNRLYWYRQTLGQGPEFLTYFQNEAQLEKSRLLSDRFSAERPKGSFSTLEIQRTEQGDSAMYLCASSLGQRSTYNEQFFGPGTRLTVL.

The CDR3 sequence: CASGLVGRGGGEQYF. CDR3 in DNA: TGTGCTAGTGGTTTGGTAGGGAGGGGAGGAGGGGAGCAGTACTTC. The chain employs TRBV12-5 and TRBJ2-7; TRBD2 matches 7 bases. Germline trimming cut 0 bases from V and 7 bases from J; bases unmatched to any gene: 9. This CDR3 has 15 amino acids. The germline CDR1 and CDR2 sequences are LGHNT and FRNRAP.

This chain links TRBV12-3 or TRBV12-4 with TRBJ1-1, with D hard to call. CDR3 size: 13 residues. Trimming removed 2 bases at V and 4 bases at J, with 8 bases between. The CDR3 DNA reads TGTGCCAGCAGTTTAAGGGAGAGCACTGAAGCTTTCTTT. As protein: CASSLRESTEAFF.

The chain links TRBV7-8 to TRBJ2-5; maybe TRBD1 (6 bases). V lost 1 base to trimming and J lost 3 bases, with 15 bases between them. The CDR3 runs to 16 residues. CDR1 and CDR2 from the germline V gene are SGHVS and FQNEAQ. This chain's CDR3 is CASSLVQGLGKETQYF. The CDR3 DNA reads TGTGCCAGCAGCTTAGTCCAGGGGCTGGGGAAAGAGACCCAGTACTTC.

This chain uses TRBV5-1 with TRBJ2-1; D call uncertain. Per the germline V gene, CDR1 is SGHRS and CDR2 is YFSETQ. Trimming removed 0 bases at V and 7 bases at J, with 8 bases between. The CDR3 sequence is 13 residues long. The CDR3 sequence: CASSLDTVNEQFF. The CDR3 DNA reads as TGCGCCAGCAGCTTGGATACAGTGAATGAGCAGTTCTTC.

V usage is TRBV7-8 and J usage is TRBJ2-5; D might be TRBD2 (5 bases). Germline V gene lookup returns CDR1 SGHVS and CDR2 FQNEAQ. Trimming left V 5 bases short and J 5 bases short, with 15 bases between. This CDR3 contains 14 residues. The CDR3 reads CASSPFAGGETQYF. CDR3 coding DNA: TGTGCCAGCAGCCCGTTTGCGGGTGGGGAGACCCAGTACTTC. The full variable domain, its missing parts supplied by reference TRBV7-8 and TRBJ2-5, is GAGVSQSPRYKVAKRGQDVALRCDPISGHVSLFWYQQALGQGPEFLTYFQNEAQLDKSGLPSDRFFAERPEGSVSTLKIQRTQQEDSAVYLCASSPFAGGETQYFGPGTRLLVL.

This sequence joins TRBV7-9 and TRBJ1-1; weak D call: TRBD1 (6 bases). The CDR3 runs 15 residues. V lost 0 bases and J lost 4, with 12 bases in between. Germline CDR1 reads SEHNR; CDR2 reads FQNEAQ (reference sequence). The CDR3 region has the DNA TGTGCCAGCAGCTTAGCGCTTGGGGGCGGCACTGAAGCTTTCTTT. Protein: CASSLALGGGTEAFF.

The rearrangement links TRBV6-2 or TRBV6-3 to TRBJ2-5; TRBD2 agrees at 8 bases. Germline loops: CDR1 MNHEY, CDR2 SVGEGT. The CDR3 consists of 14 residues. With V trimmed by 0 bases and J by 6 bases, 3 bases remained unmatched. The CDR3 is CASSYSAGGKTQYF. The CDR3 nucleotides are TGTGCCAGCAGTTACTCGGCGGGGGGAAAGACCCAGTACTTC.

The chain recombines TRBV5-1 with TRBJ2-2, with 10 bases identical to TRBD1. Germline CDR1 is SGHRS and CDR2 is YFSETQ. V was pared by 4 bases and J by 6 bases, with 6 bases of the junction left unmatched. The length of the CDR3 is 15 residues. CDR3 nucleotides: TGCGCCAGCAGCCACCCGACAGGGGGCCCCGGGGAGCTGTTTTTT. The encoded protein is CASSHPTGGPGELFF.

The chain is built from TRBV29-1 and TRBJ2-3, with 11 positions matching TRBD1. The CDR3 has 14 amino acids. CDR1 SQVTM and CDR2 ANQGSEA come from the germline V gene. The trim removed 7 bases at V and 6 bases at J, leaving 9 bases unmatched. The CDR3 bases are TGCAGCGGGTTAAGGACAGGGGGCAGCGATACGCAGTATTTT. Protein product: CSGLRTGGSDTQYF.

V is TRBV5-6 and J is TRBJ1-5; 7 bases agree with TRBD1. There are 13 residues in the CDR3. Looked up from germline, CDR1 is SGHDT and CDR2 is YYEEEE. J lost 4 bases, V lost 3 bases, and 1 base had no gene match. The CDR3 nucleotides read TGTGCCAGCAGCTGGGACAGAAATCAGCCCCAGCATTTT. The encoded protein is CASSWDRNQPQHF.

This clone was detected once. V gene TRBV3-1 (or the pseudogene TRBV3-2) combines with J gene TRBJ2-2, with no clear D. With 7 bases removed from V and 3 bases from J, the gap between germline ends came to 6 bases. The CDR3 runs 12 residues. Germline V gene lookup returns CDR1 LGHDT and CDR2 YNNKEL (reference sequence). The DNA for the CDR3 is TGTGCCAGCAACGGTCACACCGGGGAGCTGTTTTTT. This codes for CASNGHTGELFF.

The V and J genes are TRBV6-6 and TRBJ2-2; 7 bases line up with TRBD1. This CDR3 has 16 residues. V dropped 7 bases and J dropped 2; count of bases not matched to a gene: 10. CDR1 and CDR2 (germline): MNHNY, SVGAGI (reference sequence). The CDR3 nucleotides read TGTGCCAGCACTCGATCGGACAGGATAAACACCGGGGAGCTGTTTTTT. Translation: CASTRSDRINTGELFF.

This chain connects TRBV3-1 (or the pseudogene TRBV3-2) to TRBJ1-1, with 12 positions matching TRBD1. The CDR3 loop spans 16 amino acids. Germline CDR1 is LGHDT and CDR2 is YNNKEL (reference sequence). Trimming cost V 1 base and J 5 bases; bases outside gene matches: 5. The CDR3 DNA follows: TGTGCCAGCAGCCAAGGGGACAGGGGGCGAAGAACTGAAGCTTTCTTT. This sequence encodes CASSQGDRGRRTEAFF.

The chain recombines TRBV2 with TRBJ2-5; the D gene is possibly TRBD1 (6 bases). The V end was cut by 8 bases, the J end by 4 bases, with 17 bases between. The CDR3 covers 14 residues. CDR1 is SNHLY and CDR2 is FYNNEI in the germline V gene. The CDR3 region is CASFGGQGGETQYF. CDR3 in DNA: TGTGCCAGCTTTGGGGGACAAGGGGGAGAGACCCAGTACTTC.